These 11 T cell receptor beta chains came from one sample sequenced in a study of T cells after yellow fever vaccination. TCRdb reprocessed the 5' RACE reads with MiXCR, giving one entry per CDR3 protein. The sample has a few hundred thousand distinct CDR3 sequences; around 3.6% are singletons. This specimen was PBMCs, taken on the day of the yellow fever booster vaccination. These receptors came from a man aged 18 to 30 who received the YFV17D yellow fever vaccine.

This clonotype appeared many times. CDR3 amino acids: CASGRGPDRQYF. The CDR3 DNA reads as TGTGCCAGCGGCCGGGGGCCGGATCGGCAGTATTTT. The V gene is TRBV7-2, the J gene TRBJ2-3; the D call may be TRBD1 or TRBD2 (6 bases each). Germline V lookup: CDR1 SGHTA, CDR2 FQGNSA. The CDR3 spans 12 residues. V lost 8 bases and J lost 11, with 17 bases in between.

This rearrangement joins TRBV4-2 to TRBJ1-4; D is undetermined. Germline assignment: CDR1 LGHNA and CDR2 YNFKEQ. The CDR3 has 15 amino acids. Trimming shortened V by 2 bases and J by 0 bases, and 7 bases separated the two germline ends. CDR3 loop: CASSQKRATNEKLFF. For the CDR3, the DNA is TGTGCCAGCAGCCAAAAGAGGGCAACTAATGAAAAACTGTTTTTT.

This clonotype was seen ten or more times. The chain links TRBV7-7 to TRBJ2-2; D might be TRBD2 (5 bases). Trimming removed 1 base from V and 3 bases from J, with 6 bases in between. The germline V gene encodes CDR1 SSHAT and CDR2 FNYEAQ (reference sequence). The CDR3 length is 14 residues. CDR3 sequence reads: CASSLGGDTGELFF. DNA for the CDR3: TGTGCCAGCAGCTTAGGGGGAGACACCGGGGAGCTGTTTTTT. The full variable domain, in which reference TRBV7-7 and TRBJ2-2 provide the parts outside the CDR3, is GAGVSQSPRYKVTKRGQDVTLRCDPISSHATLYWYQQALGQGPEFLTYFNYEAQPDKSGLPSDRFSAERPEGSISTLTIQRTEQRDSAMYRCASSLGGDTGELFFGEGSRLTVL.

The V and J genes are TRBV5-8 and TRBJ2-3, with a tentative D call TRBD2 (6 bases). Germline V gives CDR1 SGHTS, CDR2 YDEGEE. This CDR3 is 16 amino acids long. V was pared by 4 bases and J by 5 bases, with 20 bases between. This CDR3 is CASSGRTGPGVDTQYF. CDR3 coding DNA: TGTGCCAGCAGCGGGCGGACCGGTCCGGGGGTAGATACGCAGTATTTT.

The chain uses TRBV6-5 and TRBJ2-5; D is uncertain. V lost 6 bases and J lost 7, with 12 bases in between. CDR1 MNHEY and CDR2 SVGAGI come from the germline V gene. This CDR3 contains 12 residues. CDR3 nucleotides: TGTGCCAGCAGCCCTCCCAGAGGGACCCAGTACTTC. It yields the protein CASSPPRGTQYF.

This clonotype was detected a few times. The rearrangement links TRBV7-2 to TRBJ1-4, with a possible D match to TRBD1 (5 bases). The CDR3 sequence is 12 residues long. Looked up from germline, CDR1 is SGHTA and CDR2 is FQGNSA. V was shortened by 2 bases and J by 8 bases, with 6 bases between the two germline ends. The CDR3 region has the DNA TGTGCCAGCAGCTTAAAGGGGGAAAAACTGTTTTTT. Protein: CASSLKGEKLFF.

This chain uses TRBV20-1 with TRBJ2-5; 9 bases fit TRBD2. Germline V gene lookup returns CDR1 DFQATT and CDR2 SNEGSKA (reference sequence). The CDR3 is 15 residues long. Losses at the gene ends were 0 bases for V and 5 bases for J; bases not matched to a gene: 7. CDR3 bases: TGCAGTGCTAGAGATCAGGTGCTAGCGGGGGAGACCCAGTACTTC. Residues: CSARDQVLAGETQYF.

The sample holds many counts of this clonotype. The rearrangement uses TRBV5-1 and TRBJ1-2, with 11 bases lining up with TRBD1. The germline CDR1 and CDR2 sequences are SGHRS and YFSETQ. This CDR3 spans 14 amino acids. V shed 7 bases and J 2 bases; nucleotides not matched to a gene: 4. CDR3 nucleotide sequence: TGCGCCAGCCGAAGGACAGGGGGCAACTATGGCTACACCTTC. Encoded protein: CASRRTGGNYGYTF.

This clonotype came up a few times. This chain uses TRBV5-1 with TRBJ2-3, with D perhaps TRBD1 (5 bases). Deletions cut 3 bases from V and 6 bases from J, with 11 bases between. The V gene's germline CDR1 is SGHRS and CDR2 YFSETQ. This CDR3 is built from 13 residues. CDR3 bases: TGCGCCAGCAGCTCAGGGTACGCGGATACGCAGTATTTT. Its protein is CASSSGYADTQYF.

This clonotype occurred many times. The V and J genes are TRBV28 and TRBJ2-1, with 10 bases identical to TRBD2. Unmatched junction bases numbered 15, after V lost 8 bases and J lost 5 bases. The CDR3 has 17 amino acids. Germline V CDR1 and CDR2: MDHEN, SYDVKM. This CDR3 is CASGSPQGTSEHNEQFF. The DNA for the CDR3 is TGTGCCAGCGGCTCCCCCCAAGGGACTAGCGAGCACAATGAGCAGTTCTTC.

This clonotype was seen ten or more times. CDR3 amino acids: CASSAALTYEQYF. The DNA of the CDR3 is TGTGCCAGCAGTGCGGCCCTCACCTACGAGCAGTACTTC. V and J are TRBV6-1 and TRBJ2-7, with D hard to call. V lost 4 bases and J 2 bases, leaving 9 bases between the germline ends. Germline V gene lookup returns CDR1 MNHNS and CDR2 SASEGT. The CDR3 totals 13 residues.